A single sample gave rise to the 23 T cell receptor beta chains below, sequenced in a study of regulatory T cells in long-lasting Graves disease. Relying on iRepertoire HTBI primers and Arm-PCR of CDR3 regions, the team built TCR beta libraries. MiXCR, applied by TCRdb to the multiplex PCR reads, yields one record per CDR3 protein. The sample yields a few hundred thousand distinct CDR3 sequences, 23% seen once. Time point: persistent/refractory GD, antithyroid drugs over 5 years with positive TRAb. Making the TCR library involved RNA that had been extracted from PBMCs. The material sequenced was peripheral blood mononuclear cells (PBMCs), taken when the disease was refractory, from a patient treated with antithyroid drugs. The receptor source for this set is a female donor with Graves disease.

This clonotype has at least ten counts. The V and J genes are TRBV11-2 and TRBJ2-5, with D unclear. V dropped 1 base and J dropped 5 bases, with 11 bases sitting between them. Germline CDR1 SGHAT, CDR2 FQNNGV. The CDR3 has 14 residues. Here the CDR3 reads CASSLGTLRETQYF. CDR3 sequence (DNA): TGTGCCAGCAGCTTAGGGACGCTTAGGGAGACCCAGTACTTC.

This clonotype showed up just a few times. The chain couples TRBV30 to TRBJ1-6; possibly TRBD1 for D (5 bases). Germline CDR1 reads GTSNPN; CDR2 reads SVGIG (reference sequence). V was pared by 3 bases and J by 6 bases, with 12 bases between. The length of the CDR3 is 14 residues. CDR3 loop: CAWSRTRPNSPLHF. The DNA of the CDR3 is TGTGCCTGGAGCCGGACAAGGCCTAATTCACCCCTCCACTTT. The full variable domain, in which reference TRBV30 and TRBJ1-6 provide the parts outside the CDR3, is SQTIHQWPATLVQPVGSPLSLECTVEGTSNPNLYWYRQAAGRGLQLLFYSVGIGQISSEVPQNLSASRPQDRQFILSSKKLLLSDSGFYLCAWSRTRPNSPLHFGNGTRLTVT.

The chain couples TRBV20-1 to TRBJ2-7; 7 bases fit TRBD2. Germline V lookup: CDR1 DFQATT, CDR2 SNEGSKA (reference sequence). This CDR3 comprises 15 residues. V lost 3 bases to trimming and J lost 2 bases; unmatched junction nucleotides: 10. CDR3 bases: TGCAGTGCTAGTAAAACCGCGGGAGAAGCCTACGAGCAGTACTTC. Protein product: CSASKTAGEAYEQYF.

At least ten counts were recorded for this clonotype. The chain uses TRBV5-1 and TRBJ1-4; D call uncertain. Germline V CDR1 and CDR2: SGHRS, YFSETQ. The CDR3 has 15 amino acids. V lost 4 bases, J lost 2 bases, and 12 bases lay in between. CDR3: CASSRELGTNEKLFF. In nucleotides, the CDR3 is TGCGCCAGCAGCCGAGAGCTGGGCACTAATGAAAAACTGTTTTTT. The full variable domain, completed using reference TRBV5-1 and TRBJ1-4, is KAGVTQTPRYLIKTRGQQVTLSCSPISGHRSVSWYQQTPGQGLQFLFEYFSETQRNKGNFPGRFSGRQFSNSRSEMNVSTLELGDSALYLCASSRELGTNEKLFFGSGTQLSVL.

The V and J genes are TRBV5-1 and TRBJ2-2; 7 positions match TRBD1. V dropped 2 bases and J dropped 2; count of bases not matched to a gene: 9. CDR3 size: 17 residues. Germline loops: CDR1 SGHRS, CDR2 YFSETQ. The CDR3 is CASSLPGTALNTGELFF. The CDR3 coding sequence is TGCGCCAGCAGCTTACCGGGGACAGCCTTAAACACCGGGGAGCTGTTTTTT.

This clonotype was found many times. This chain connects TRBV28 to TRBJ1-2; 9 bases line up with TRBD1. Germline-derived CDR1 and CDR2 are MDHEN and SYDVKM. The CDR3 has 15 amino acids. V shed 7 bases and J 4 bases; nucleotides not matched to a gene: 10. The CDR3 loop is CASTARDRVSYGYTF. DNA of the CDR3: TGTGCCAGCACCGCGCGGGACAGGGTGAGCTATGGCTACACCTTC.

V gene TRBV5-1 combines with J gene TRBJ2-7, with 10 bases fitting TRBD1. This CDR3 comprises 14 residues. In germline, CDR1 is SGHRS, CDR2 YFSETQ. The V and J ends lost 4 bases and 4 bases, in that order; junction bases with no gene match: 5. The CDR3 loop is CASSIWDRGYEQYF. The CDR3 region has the DNA TGCGCCAGCAGCATATGGGACAGGGGATACGAGCAGTACTTC.

This clonotype was counted only a few times. The CDR3 DNA sequence: TGCAGTGCCAATAGCGGGATTGAGACCCAGTACTTC. Its protein product is CSANSGIETQYF. This chain connects TRBV20-1 to TRBJ2-5, with 8 bases lining up with TRBD2. The V segment lost 6 bases and the J segment 5 bases; nucleotides outside the gene matches: 5. Germline CDR1 is DFQATT and CDR2 is SNEGSKA (reference sequence). The CDR3 loop spans 12 amino acids.

This chain uses TRBV24-1 with TRBJ1-4; D ambiguous. Germline lookup yields CDR1 KGHDR and CDR2 SFDVKD. V lost 3 bases, J lost 3 bases, and 13 bases lay in between. The length of the CDR3 is 16 residues. CDR3: CATSDGKGRANEKLFF. The DNA for the CDR3 is TGTGCCACCAGTGATGGGAAAGGTCGGGCTAATGAAAAACTGTTTTTT.

This clonotype was observed a handful of times. This chain joins TRBV6-1 and TRBJ1-5; weak D call: TRBD1 (5 bases). V lost 6 bases, J lost 4 bases, and 13 bases lay in between. Germline CDR1 MNHNS, CDR2 SASEGT. CDR3 length: 14 amino acids. This chain's CDR3 is CASSQLDSNQPQHF. The CDR3 coding sequence is TGTGCCAGCAGCCAACTTGACAGTAATCAGCCCCAGCATTTT.

At least ten counts were recorded for this clonotype. This sequence joins TRBV28 and TRBJ1-2, with D possibly matching TRBD1 (6 bases). This CDR3 comprises 14 residues. The germline V and J ends were trimmed by 6 bases and 7 bases, with 18 bases remaining between them. Germline loops: CDR1 MDHEN, CDR2 SYDVKM. CDR3 in amino acids: CASRQQGLWSGYTF. CDR3 nucleotide sequence: TGTGCCAGCAGACAACAGGGTTTGTGGTCTGGCTACACCTTC.

V and J are TRBV12-3 or TRBV12-4 and TRBJ2-7; perhaps TRBD1 as D (6 bases). This CDR3 has 16 amino acids. V gave up 1 base and J gave up 3 bases, with 16 bases separating them. The DNA of the CDR3 is TGTGCCAGCAGTTTAGGATCACTGGGGGCCGGCTACGAGCAGTACTTC. Protein: CASSLGSLGAGYEQYF.

The chain uses TRBV11-1 and TRBJ2-3; 8 bases are a match to TRBD2. Germline V gives CDR1 SGHAT, CDR2 FQDESV (reference sequence). The CDR3 runs to 16 residues. The V and J ends lost 6 bases and 4 bases, in that order; junction bases with no gene match: 12. CDR3 in DNA: TGTGCCAGCAGGGCCATAGCGGGGAGGGGTGCAGATACGCAGTATTTT. It codes for CASRAIAGRGADTQYF. Supplemented by reference TRBV11-1 and TRBJ2-3, the full variable domain reads EAEVAQSPRYKITEKSQAVAFWCDPISGHATLYWYRQILGQGPELLVQFQDESVVDDSQLPKDRFSAERLKGVDSTLKIQPAELGDSAMYLCASRAIAGRGADTQYFGPGTRLTVL.

A few counts support this clonotype. CDR3 sequence: CASIPTGAGLYEQYF. CDR3 in DNA: TGTGCCAGCATCCCTACGGGGGCAGGTCTCTACGAGCAGTACTTC. The chain is built from TRBV28 and TRBJ2-7; the D call may be TRBD1 or TRBD2 (6 bases each). This CDR3 has 15 amino acids. In germline, CDR1 is MDHEN, CDR2 SYDVKM. V was shortened by 7 bases and J by 3 bases, with 19 bases between the two germline ends.

There are a few counts of this clonotype. This chain links TRBV10-3 with TRBJ1-2; maybe TRBD1 (5 bases). This CDR3 comprises 11 residues. V lost 5 bases to trimming and J lost 5 bases, with 6 bases between them. Germline CDR1 ENHRY, CDR2 SYGVKD. CDR3 in DNA: TGTGCCATCAGTAGGGGTTATGGCTACACCTTC. Translating it yields CAISRGYGYTF.

This clonotype was observed a handful of times. This chain uses TRBV15 with TRBJ2-5; D is unclear. Germline CDR1 and CDR2: LNHNV and YYDKDF (reference sequence). There are 15 residues in the CDR3. Trimming shortened V by 0 bases and J by 3 bases, and 11 bases separated the two germline ends. The CDR3 protein is CATSRDLMTKETQYF. CDR3 DNA sequence: TGTGCCACCAGCAGAGATCTCATGACCAAAGAGACCCAGTACTTC.

The rearrangement links TRBV5-1 to TRBJ2-2; D tentatively fits TRBD1 or TRBD2 (5 bases each). The ends were cut back, 5 bases at V and 1 base at J, with 9 bases in the middle. The germline gives CDR1 SGHRS, CDR2 YFSETQ. This CDR3 has 14 residues. CDR3 residues: CASSRDLNTGELFF. CDR3 nucleotides: TGCGCCAGCAGTCGGGACCTGAACACCGGGGAGCTGTTTTTT.

This clonotype was counted only a few times. The genes are TRBV20-1 and TRBJ2-7; D is undetermined. This CDR3 comprises 13 residues. Trimming cost V 2 bases and J 2 bases, with 10 bases left between them. Germline assignment: CDR1 DFQATT and CDR2 SNEGSKA (reference sequence). In nucleotides, the CDR3 is TGCAGTGCTAGATCAGCGTCCACCTACGAGCAGTACTTC. Its translation: CSARSASTYEQYF.

The chain couples TRBV7-2 to TRBJ1-2; 9 nucleotides line up with TRBD1. Germline V gives CDR1 SGHTA, CDR2 FQGNSA. V was pared by 2 bases and J by 6 bases, with 10 bases of the junction left unmatched. The CDR3 has 16 amino acids. CDR3: CASSLSSGTGWDGYTF. The CDR3 coding sequence is TGTGCCAGCAGCTTATCGTCCGGGACAGGGTGGGATGGCTACACCTTC.

The sample holds one count of this clonotype. The V and J genes are TRBV3-1 and TRBJ2-7, with a tentative D call TRBD2 (6 bases). Germline V CDR1 and CDR2: LGHDT, YNNKEL (reference sequence). This CDR3 region has 13 residues. The V end was cut by 5 bases, the J end by 5 bases, with 13 bases between. The CDR3 region is CASSLTSWHEQYF. The CDR3 bases are TGTGCCAGCAGCTTGACTAGTTGGCACGAGCAGTACTTC.

This clonotype was counted between two and nine times. V usage is TRBV7-9 and J usage is TRBJ1-1; 9 positions match TRBD1. With V trimmed by 5 bases and J by 6 bases, 7 bases remained unmatched. This CDR3 spans 14 amino acids. Germline CDR1 is SEHNR and CDR2 is FQNEAQ (reference sequence). CDR3 nucleotides: TGTGCCAGCAGCCAATCGGGACAGGGCCCTGAAGCTTTCTTT. Its protein product is CASSQSGQGPEAFF.

In this sample, this clonotype turned up a few times. V is TRBV5-8 and J is TRBJ1-2; D remains unclear. CDR3 length equals 14 residues. V lost 1 base, J lost 2 bases, and 9 bases lay in between. Germline loops: CDR1 SGHTS, CDR2 YDEGEE. In nucleotides, the CDR3 is TGTGCCAGCAGCTTGATCTTGGGGAACTATGGCTACACCTTC. Translating it yields CASSLILGNYGYTF. Full variable domain (missing parts from reference TRBV5-8 and TRBJ1-2): EAGVTQSPTHLIKTRGQQATLRCSPISGHTSVYWYQQALGLGLQFLLWYDEGEERNRGNFPPRFSGRQFPNYSSELNVNALELEDSALYLCASSLILGNYGYTFGSGTRLTVV.

This clonotype has at least ten counts. The V call is TRBV2, the J call TRBJ1-5; D uncertain. Germline V lookup: CDR1 SNHLY, CDR2 FYNNEI. This CDR3 spans 16 amino acids. Trimming left V 2 bases short and J 1 base short, with 12 bases between. CDR3 sequence: CASSESSDLSNQPQHF. For the CDR3, the DNA is TGTGCCAGCAGTGAAAGTTCGGACTTGAGCAATCAGCCCCAGCATTTT.